Below are 24 T cell receptor beta chains sequenced from a single sample in a study of blood T cell repertoires in COVID-19. Sequencing was performed with immunoSEQ multiplex PCR; in TCRdb, only in-frame clones are kept and a portion is missing. Of some 210,000 clones in the sample, 65% to 85% were seen once. Material for sequencing was peripheral blood. These receptors were taken from a man between 45 and 60 years old with active or convalescent COVID-19.

This chain links TRBV29-1 with TRBJ2-5; 7 positions agree with TRBD2. The CDR3 runs to 13 residues. Trimming cost V 4 bases and J 10 bases; bases outside gene matches: 12. CDR1 and CDR2 (germline): SQVTM, ANQGSEA. The CDR3 protein is CSVGGGPSQGQYF. The DNA for the CDR3 is TGCAGCGTTGGGGGGGGACCCTCCCAGGGCCAGTACTTC.

V usage is TRBV6-6 and J usage is TRBJ1-1; tentative D call: TRBD1 (5 bases). Trimming took 6 bases from V and 5 from J, leaving 13 bases between them. CDR1 and CDR2 from the germline V gene are MNHNY and SVGAGI (reference sequence). The CDR3 extends over 13 amino acids. CDR3 in amino acids: CASRPGGSTEAFF. As DNA, the CDR3 is TGTGCCAGCAGGCCGGGGGGGTCGACTGAAGCTTTCTTT.

This clone was observed a single time. This rearrangement joins TRBV5-1 to TRBJ2-1; 11 bases are a match to TRBD2. The CDR3 covers 16 residues. The trim removed 7 bases at V and 6 bases at J, leaving 12 bases unmatched. From germline, CDR1 is SGHRS and CDR2 YFSETQ. The DNA of the CDR3 is TGCGCCAGCGGAAATGGGAGACTAGCGGGATCCAATGAGCAGTTCTTC. Its protein product is CASGNGRLAGSNEQFF.

By share of the sample, this clone is large. The CDR3 DNA reads as TGCGCCAGCAGCTGGCAGGACAGGGGGGCGGACAACACTGAAGCTTTCTTT. Translating gives CASSWQDRGADNTEAFF. The V gene is TRBV5-1, the J gene TRBJ1-1; 10 bases agree with TRBD1. The V segment lost 3 bases and the J segment 2 bases; nucleotides outside the gene matches: 10. This CDR3 is 17 amino acids long. In germline, CDR1 is SGHRS, CDR2 YFSETQ.

This clone was seen only once. The rearrangement joins TRBV27 to TRBJ2-1; 8 bases map to TRBD1. The V and J ends lost 0 bases and 8 bases, in that order; junction bases with no gene match: 6. Germline loops: CDR1 MNHEY, CDR2 SMNVEV (reference sequence). This CDR3 spans 15 amino acids. The CDR3 DNA sequence: TGTGCCAGCAGTTTATCGAAGGACAGGGCGGATGAGCAGTTCTTC. It specifies CASSLSKDRADEQFF.

CDR3 region: CASSLGDWNTEAFF. The DNA of the CDR3 is TGCGCCAGCAGCCTAGGGGATTGGAACACTGAAGCTTTCTTT. This chain uses TRBV5-1 with TRBJ1-1; D perhaps matches TRBD1 (5 bases). Germline assignment: CDR1 SGHRS and CDR2 YFSETQ. This CDR3 has 14 amino acids. Trimming removed 4 bases from V and 1 base from J, with 11 bases in between. Supplemented by reference TRBV5-1 and TRBJ1-1, the full variable domain reads KAGVTQTPRYLIKTRGQQVTLSCSPISGHRSVSWYQQTPGQGLQFLFEYFSETQRNKGNFPGRFSGRQFSNSRSEMNVSTLELGDSALYLCASSLGDWNTEAFFGQGTRLTVV.

This clone was seen a single time. For the CDR3, the DNA is TGCGCCAGCAGCCCAACCCCCGGGAACACTGAAGCTTTCTTT. Protein product: CASSPTPGNTEAFF. The chain is built from TRBV4-1 and TRBJ1-1; D is undetermined. Germline V gene data show CDR1 as MGHRA and CDR2 as YSYEKL. Between the trimmed V and J ends, which lost 4 bases and 1 base, there was a span of 10 bases. This CDR3 region has 14 residues.

This chain joins TRBV6-6 and TRBJ2-3; TRBD1 is a possible D gene (6 bases). Trimming stripped 3 bases from V and 4 bases from J, with 14 bases between. The germline V gene encodes CDR1 MNHNY and CDR2 SVGAGI (reference sequence). The CDR3 contains 15 residues. The DNA for the CDR3 is TGTGCCAGCAGTTATTGGGGGCTGGTATCAGATACGCAGTATTTT. Translation: CASSYWGLVSDTQYF.

This clone has a handful of counts. The rearrangement joins TRBV27 to TRBJ2-7; possible D gene TRBD1, 6 bases. The germline gives CDR1 MNHEY, CDR2 SMNVEV (reference sequence). The CDR3 is made up of 15 amino acids. Trimming removed 3 bases at V and 0 bases at J, with 12 bases between. The CDR3 DNA is TGTGCCAGCAGTTTCCAGGGGATAAGCTCCTACGAGCAGTACTTC. It yields the protein CASSFQGISSYEQYF.

In its sample, this clone was seen a few times. This chain uses TRBV11-2 with TRBJ2-7; no firm D call. V dropped 1 base and J dropped 6 bases, with 7 bases sitting between them. Germline values: CDR1 SGHAT, CDR2 FQNNGV. The length of the CDR3 is 12 residues. The CDR3 here is CASSLGHSEQYF. Written as DNA, the CDR3 is TGTGCCAGCAGCTTAGGTCACTCCGAGCAGTACTTC.

The chain recombines TRBV14 with TRBJ2-6; the D is unclear. The CDR3 sequence is 18 residues long. The V end lost 0 bases, the J end lost 0 bases, and 12 bases lay between the germline ends. The germline V gene has CDR1 SGHDN and CDR2 FVKESK. CDR3 region: CASSQEATGSSGANVLTF. In DNA form, the CDR3 reads TGTGCCAGCAGCCAAGAAGCGACCGGAAGCTCTGGGGCCAACGTCCTGACTTTC.

The V call is TRBV5-1, the J call TRBJ2-3, with TRBD2 identical over 7 bases. The V and J ends lost 4 bases and 5 bases, in that order; junction bases with no gene match: 4. Germline-derived CDR1 and CDR2 are SGHRS and YFSETQ. The length of the CDR3 is 13 residues. The CDR3 loop reads CASSIAGEDTQYF. The DNA of the CDR3 is TGCGCCAGCAGCATCGCGGGGGAAGATACGCAGTATTTT. The full variable domain, completed using reference TRBV5-1 and TRBJ2-3, is KAGVTQTPRYLIKTRGQQVTLSCSPISGHRSVSWYQQTPGQGLQFLFEYFSETQRNKGNFPGRFSGRQFSNSRSEMNVSTLELGDSALYLCASSIAGEDTQYFGPGTRLTVL.

This clone was observed a handful of times. The chain combines TRBV2 with TRBJ2-7; TRBD2 might be the D (7 bases). Looked up from germline, CDR1 is SNHLY and CDR2 is FYNNEI. Trimming pared 4 bases from V and 5 bases from J, leaving 12 bases between. The CDR3 is 13 residues long. CDR3 residues: CASSAGGPNEQYF. DNA for the CDR3: TGTGCCAGCAGTGCCGGGGGGCCAAACGAGCAGTACTTC.

The chain couples TRBV12-5 to TRBJ1-1; D unclear. Germline V gene sequence: CDR1 LGHNT, CDR2 FRNRAP. CDR3 length: 14 residues. Between the trimmed V and J ends, which lost 6 bases and 3 bases, there was a span of 14 bases. CDR3 DNA: TGTGCTAGTGGGCCCGACGGGTACGACACTGAAGCTTTCTTT. Protein: CASGPDGYDTEAFF.

In regard to this clone: This CDR3 is also generated by other DNA sequences in the sample. The V and J genes are TRBV10-3 and TRBJ1-2, with D perhaps TRBD1 (5 bases). Per the germline V gene, CDR1 is ENHRY and CDR2 is SYGVKD. V dropped 2 bases and J dropped 2 bases, with 6 bases sitting between them. The CDR3 extends over 13 amino acids. The CDR3 DNA reads as TGTGCCATCAGTGAGGGGGGGAACTATGGCTACACCTTC. This sequence encodes CAISEGGNYGYTF.

The CDR3 nucleotides are TGTGCCAGCAGTTTACCATCGCCTGGTTCCGGGACAGATTACTACGAGCAGTACTTC. It is translated as CASSLPSPGSGTDYYEQYF. The chain employs TRBV28 and TRBJ2-7; 7 nucleotides align to TRBD1. V was pared by 2 bases and J by 3 bases, with 19 bases of the junction left unmatched. Germline CDR1 is MDHEN and CDR2 is SYDVKM. The CDR3 consists of 19 residues.

V is TRBV10-1 and J is TRBJ1-1; D unclear. Germline V gene lookup returns CDR1 WNHNN and CDR2 SYGVQD (reference sequence). This CDR3 region has 13 residues. Trimming left V 3 bases short and J 5 bases short, with 10 bases between. In DNA, the CDR3 is TGCGCCAGCAGTGAAGGAGCATGGACTGAAGCTTTCTTT. This translates into CASSEGAWTEAFF.

The chain employs TRBV5-1 and TRBJ2-3, with D maybe TRBD1 (6 bases). V lost 4 bases to trimming and J lost 1 base, with 16 bases between them. This CDR3 spans 16 amino acids. Germline loops: CDR1 SGHRS, CDR2 YFSETQ. The CDR3: CASSPYDSGGTDTQYF. In DNA form, the CDR3 reads TGCGCCAGCAGCCCCTATGACTCAGGGGGCACAGATACGCAGTATTTT.

The CDR3 nucleotides read TGTGCCAGCAGCGTAGCCAAGGAGGGAAACACCATATATTTT. It specifies CASSVAKEGNTIYF. This chain joins TRBV9 and TRBJ1-3; D unresolved. Germline V lookup: CDR1 SGDLS, CDR2 YYNGEE. The CDR3 runs 14 residues. V lost 0 bases and J lost 4, with 8 bases in between.

A note on this clone: At one end the junction does not follow the germline gene, possibly because of a read error. The chain combines TRBV7-3 with TRBJ2-1, with 10 bases identical to TRBD2. Germline V gives CDR1 SGHTA, CDR2 FQGTGA. This CDR3 has 15 amino acids. Here the CDR3 DNA reads TGTGCCAGCAGGTTAACGCTAGCGGGAGACAATGAGCAGTTCTTC. Encoded protein: CASRLTLAGDNEQFF.

The chain joins TRBV5-1 to TRBJ2-2; 9 bases match TRBD2. Germline-derived CDR1 and CDR2 are SGHRS and YFSETQ. CDR3 length: 15 amino acids. The V gene end was trimmed by 2 bases and the J gene end by 5 bases; junction bases not matched to a gene: 4. In nucleotides, the CDR3 is TGCGCCAGCAGCTTCGGACTAGCGCCTACCGGGGAGCTGTTTTTT. Translating it yields CASSFGLAPTGELFF. The entire variable domain, with the rest obtained from reference TRBV5-1 and TRBJ2-2, is as follows: KAGVTQTPRYLIKTRGQQVTLSCSPISGHRSVSWYQQTPGQGLQFLFEYFSETQRNKGNFPGRFSGRQFSNSRSEMNVSTLELGDSALYLCASSFGLAPTGELFFGEGSRLTVL.

The chain couples TRBV7-8 to TRBJ1-1; 7 nucleotides line up with TRBD1. With V trimmed by 4 bases and J by 6 bases, 11 bases remained unmatched. The CDR3 sequence is 15 residues long. Per germline, CDR1 SGHVS and CDR2 FQNEAQ. The CDR3 DNA reads as TGTGCCAGCAGCTACCGACAGGGAGTGGTCGCTGAAGCTTTCTTT. Translated, it gives CASSYRQGVVAEAFF.

V gene TRBV5-6 combines with J gene TRBJ1-6; D is possibly TRBD1 (5 bases). Germline V CDR1 and CDR2: SGHDT, YYEEEE. Trimming took off 4 bases at V and 11 bases at J, with 13 bases between the two ends. The CDR3 length is 13 residues. DNA for the CDR3: TGTGCCAGCAGCGGTGGGGGGATAGCACCCCTCCACTTT. Protein: CASSGGGIAPLHF.

In DNA form, the CDR3 reads TGTGCCAGCAGCTTAGCGCGGGGAACTGAAGCTTTCTTT. Translating it yields CASSLARGTEAFF. This sequence joins TRBV7-6 and TRBJ1-1; D is undetermined. In germline, CDR1 is SGHVS, CDR2 FNYEAQ. V was clipped by 0 bases and J by 5 bases, with 7 bases between them. The CDR3 is made up of 13 amino acids.